The following is a T cell receptor beta chain sequence with its context. Original methodology: Estimation of nucleated cell counts was performed using reference gene primer amplification. TCRdb's table, derived via immunoSEQ multiplex PCR, lists solely in-frame clones and lacks some. V and J calls plus clone size are reproduced from that table; the DNA served to infer D and trimming. The data show approximately 22,000 clones, about nine tenths seen once. The source of the sample is a study of blood T cell repertoires in COVID-19. Across the study: Sites in the United States, Italy and Spain provided acute and convalescent COVID-19 samples. PBMCs, B-cell-depleted T cells, or T cells provided the cDNA or gDNA that made up the material.

The V gene lost 5 bases and the J gene lost 7 bases, with 17 bases spanning the gap. The CDR3 is 15 amino acids. The germline CDR1 and CDR2 sequences are SGHTA and FQGNSA. Specimen: peripheral blood. This chain joins TRBV7-2 and TRBJ1-4; a possible D gene is TRBD1 (6 bases). The clonotype was recovered from a man in his sixties or seventies with active COVID-19. Here the CDR3 DNA reads TGTGCCAGCAGCCGTCAGGGGCGCCAAGGTGAAAAACTGTTTTTT. Protein sequence: CASSRQGRQGEKLFF.